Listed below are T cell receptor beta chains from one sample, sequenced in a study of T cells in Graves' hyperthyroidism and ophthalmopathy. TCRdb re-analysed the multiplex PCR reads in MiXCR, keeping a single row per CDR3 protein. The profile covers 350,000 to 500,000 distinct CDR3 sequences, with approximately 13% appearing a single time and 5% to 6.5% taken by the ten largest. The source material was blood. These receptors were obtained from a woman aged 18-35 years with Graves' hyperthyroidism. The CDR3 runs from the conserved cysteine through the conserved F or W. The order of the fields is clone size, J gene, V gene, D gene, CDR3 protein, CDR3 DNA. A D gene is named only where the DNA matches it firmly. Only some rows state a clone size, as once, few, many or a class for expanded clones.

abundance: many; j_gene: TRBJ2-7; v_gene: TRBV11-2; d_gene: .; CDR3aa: CASSLGRAGVLYEQYF; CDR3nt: TGTGCCAGCAGCTTAGGGCGAGCGGGTGTCCTCTACGAGCAGTACTTC
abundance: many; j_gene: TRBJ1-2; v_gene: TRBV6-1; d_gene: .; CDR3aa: CASSHSGLRTNYGYTF; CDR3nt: TGTGCCAGCAGTCACTCGGGGCTTAGAACTAACTATGGCTACACCTTC
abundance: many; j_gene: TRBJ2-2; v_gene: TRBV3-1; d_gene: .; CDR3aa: CASSQTSGAYLGELFF; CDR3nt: TGTGCCAGCAGCCAGACGTCGGGAGCATATCTCGGGGAGCTGTTTTTT
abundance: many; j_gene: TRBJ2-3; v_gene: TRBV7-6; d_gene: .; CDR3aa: CASSLMGESDTQYF; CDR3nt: TGTGCCAGCAGCTTAATGGGGGAGTCAGATACGCAGTATTTT
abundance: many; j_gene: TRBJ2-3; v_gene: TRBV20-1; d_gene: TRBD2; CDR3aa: CSASNLLTGLAGVNADTQYF; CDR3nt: TGCAGTGCTTCGAATCTACTCACGGGACTAGCGGGAGTAAACGCAGATACGCAGTATTTT
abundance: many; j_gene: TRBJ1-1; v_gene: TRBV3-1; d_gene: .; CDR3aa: CASSLSSRRNTEAFF; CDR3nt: TGTGCCAGCAGCCTAAGTTCCCGACGGAACACTGAAGCTTTCTTT
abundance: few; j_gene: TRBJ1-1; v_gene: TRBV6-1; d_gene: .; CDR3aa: CAIRVSGALNTEAFF; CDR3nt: TGTGCCATCAGAGTTTCAGGAGCCCTGAACACTGAAGCTTTCTTT
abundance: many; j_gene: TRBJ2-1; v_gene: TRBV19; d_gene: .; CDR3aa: CASSTDSGMYNEQFF; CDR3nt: TGTGCCAGTAGTACAGATAGCGGCATGTACAATGAGCAGTTCTTC
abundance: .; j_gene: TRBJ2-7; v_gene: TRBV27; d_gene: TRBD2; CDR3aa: CASSLGTSGRAGYEQYF; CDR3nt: TGTGCCAGCAGCCTGGGGACTAGCGGGAGGGCCGGGTACGAGCAGTACTTC
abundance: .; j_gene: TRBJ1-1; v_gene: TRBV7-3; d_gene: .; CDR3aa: CASSLNVGGAEAFF; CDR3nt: TGTGCCAGCAGCTTAAACGTCGGGGGAGCTGAAGCTTTCTTT
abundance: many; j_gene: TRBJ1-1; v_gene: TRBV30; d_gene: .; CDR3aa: CAWSAANTEAFF; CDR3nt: TGTGCCTGGAGTGCAGCAAACACTGAAGCTTTCTTT
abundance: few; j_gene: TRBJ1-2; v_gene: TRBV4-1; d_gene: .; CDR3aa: CASSQDSVPGGHYGYTF; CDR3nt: TGCGCCAGCAGCCAAGATTCAGTCCCAGGTGGACACTATGGCTACACCTTC
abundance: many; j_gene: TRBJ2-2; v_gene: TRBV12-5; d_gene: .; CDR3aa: CASGPDGGLSTGELFF; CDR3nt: TGTGCTAGTGGTCCCGACGGGGGTCTGAGCACCGGGGAGCTGTTTTTT
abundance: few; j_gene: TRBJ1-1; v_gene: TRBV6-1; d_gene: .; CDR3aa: CASSHGTPNTEAFF; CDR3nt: TGTGCCAGCTCTCACGGGACACCGAACACTGAAGCTTTCTTT
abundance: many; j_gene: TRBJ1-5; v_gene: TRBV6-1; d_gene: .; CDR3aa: CASKVGRNQPQHF; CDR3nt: TGTGCCAGCAAGGTAGGGAGGAATCAGCCCCAGCATTTT
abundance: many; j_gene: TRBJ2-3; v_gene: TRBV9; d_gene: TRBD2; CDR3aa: CASRKLAGGPLVTDTQYF; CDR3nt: TGTGCCAGCAGGAAACTAGCGGGAGGGCCTTTGGTCACAGATACGCAGTATTTT
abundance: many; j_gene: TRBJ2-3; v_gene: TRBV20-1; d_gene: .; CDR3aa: CSARVVLTDTQYF; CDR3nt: TGCAGTGCTAGGGTAGTTCTCACAGATACGCAGTATTTT
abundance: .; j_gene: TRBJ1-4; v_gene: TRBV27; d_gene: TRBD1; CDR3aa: CASSLLGQGNEKLFF; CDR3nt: TGTGCCAGCAGTTTACTGGGACAGGGAAATGAAAAACTGTTTTTT
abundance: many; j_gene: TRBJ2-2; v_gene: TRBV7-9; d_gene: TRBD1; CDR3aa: CASIQGAWTGELFF; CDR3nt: TGTGCCAGCATCCAGGGGGCATGGACCGGGGAGCTGTTTTTT
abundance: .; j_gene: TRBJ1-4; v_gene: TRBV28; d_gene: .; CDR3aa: CASTGDPTNEKLFF; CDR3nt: TGTGCCAGCACCGGGGACCCAACTAATGAAAAACTGTTTTTT
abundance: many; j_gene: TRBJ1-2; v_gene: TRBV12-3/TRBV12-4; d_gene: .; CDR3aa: CASSGRGTGYGYTF; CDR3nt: TGTGCCAGCAGCGGCAGGGGAACTGGATATGGCTACACCTTC
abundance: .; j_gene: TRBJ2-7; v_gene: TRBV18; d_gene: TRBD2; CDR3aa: CASSPIPGLAGRGAYEQYF; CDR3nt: TGTGCCAGCTCACCAATACCCGGACTAGCGGGAAGAGGGGCCTACGAGCAGTACTTC
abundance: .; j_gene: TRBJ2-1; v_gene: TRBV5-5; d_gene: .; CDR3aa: CASSQEVRTPSYNEQFF; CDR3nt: TGTGCCAGCAGCCAAGAGGTTAGGACTCCTTCCTACAATGAGCAGTTCTTC
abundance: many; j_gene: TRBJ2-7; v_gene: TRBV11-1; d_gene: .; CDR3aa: CASSLPGTSGYEQYF; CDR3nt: TGTGCCAGCAGCCTCCCCGGGACCAGCGGTTACGAGCAGTACTTC
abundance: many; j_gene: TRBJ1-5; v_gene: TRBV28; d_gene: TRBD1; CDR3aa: CASSLRQGTPPQHF; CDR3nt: TGTGCCAGCAGTCTCCGACAGGGGACGCCGCCCCAGCATTTT
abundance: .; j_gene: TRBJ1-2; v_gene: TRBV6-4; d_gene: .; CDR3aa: CASSDSGGRSGYTF; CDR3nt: TGTGCCAGCAGTGACTCGGGCGGTCGATCTGGCTACACCTTC
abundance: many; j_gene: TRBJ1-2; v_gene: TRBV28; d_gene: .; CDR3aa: CASSIGQTNGYTF; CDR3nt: TGTGCCAGCAGTATAGGGCAAACAAACGGCTACACCTTC
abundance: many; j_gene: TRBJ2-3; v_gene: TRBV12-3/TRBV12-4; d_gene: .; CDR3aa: CASGRQRSSTDTQYF; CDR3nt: TGTGCCAGCGGTAGACAGCGATCTAGCACAGATACGCAGTATTTT
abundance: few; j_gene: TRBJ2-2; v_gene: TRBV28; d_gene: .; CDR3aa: CASSFRRLNTGELFF; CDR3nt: TGTGCCAGCAGTTTCCGACGGCTGAACACCGGGGAGCTGTTTTTT
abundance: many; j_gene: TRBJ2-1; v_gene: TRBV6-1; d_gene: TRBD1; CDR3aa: CASSDHRTGAPTYNEQFF; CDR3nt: TGTGCCAGCAGTGACCATAGGACAGGGGCCCCTACCTACAATGAGCAGTTCTTC
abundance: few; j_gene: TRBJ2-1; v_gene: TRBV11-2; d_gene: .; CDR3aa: CASSPDLAHNEQFF; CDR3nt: TGTGCCAGCAGCCCCGACCTAGCGCACAATGAGCAGTTCTTC